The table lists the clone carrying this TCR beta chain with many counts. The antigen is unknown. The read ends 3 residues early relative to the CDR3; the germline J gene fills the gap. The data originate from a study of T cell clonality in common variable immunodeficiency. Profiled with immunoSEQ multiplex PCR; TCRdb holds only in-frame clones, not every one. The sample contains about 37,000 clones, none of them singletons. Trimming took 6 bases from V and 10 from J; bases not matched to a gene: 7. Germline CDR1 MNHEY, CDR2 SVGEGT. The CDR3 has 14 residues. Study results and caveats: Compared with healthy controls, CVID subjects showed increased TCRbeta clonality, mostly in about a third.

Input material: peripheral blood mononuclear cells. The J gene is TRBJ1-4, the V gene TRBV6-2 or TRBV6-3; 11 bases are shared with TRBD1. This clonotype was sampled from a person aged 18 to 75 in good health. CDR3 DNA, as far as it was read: TGTGCCAGCAGGGGAGGACAGGGGGCGTTAAAA. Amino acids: CASRGGQGALK. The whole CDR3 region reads CASRGGQGALKLFF.